Shown below are 23 T cell receptor beta chains from a single sample sequenced in a study of blood T cell repertoires in COVID-19. Sequencing was performed with immunoSEQ multiplex PCR; in TCRdb, only in-frame clones are kept and a portion is missing. The data hold about 190,000 clones, with about nine tenths observed a single time. Sequenced: peripheral blood. Every receptor here comes from a man aged 35-49 years with acute or convalescent COVID-19.

This clone occurred once. The gene calls are TRBV25-1 and TRBJ1-2; 11 bases are shared with TRBD1. Per the germline V gene, CDR1 is MGHDK and CDR2 is SYGVNS. The CDR3 has 15 amino acids. The V gene end was trimmed by 4 bases and the J gene end by 4 bases; junction bases not matched to a gene: 5. CDR3 in DNA: TGTGCCAGCAGTGCGGACAGGGGGCGAAGCTATGGCTACACCTTC. Translated: CASSADRGRSYGYTF.

The rearrangement joins TRBV11-2 to TRBJ2-1; possibly TRBD2 for D (6 bases). This CDR3 spans 13 amino acids. Deletions cut 5 bases from V and 8 bases from J, with 13 bases between. Germline V gene sequence: CDR1 SGHAT, CDR2 FQNNGV. The CDR3 spells CASSLTSYDEQFF. DNA of the CDR3: TGTGCCAGCAGCCTGACTAGTTACGATGAGCAGTTCTTC.

The gene calls are TRBV4-3 and TRBJ2-2; TRBD2 might be the D (6 bases). The germline V gene encodes CDR1 LGHNA and CDR2 YSLEER. The V end was cut by 1 base, the J end by 1 base, with 10 bases between. The CDR3 is made up of 16 amino acids. CDR3 nucleotide sequence: TGCGCCAGCAGCCAAGCCCGGGGACTGAACACCGGGGAGCTGTTTTTT. Protein product: CASSQARGLNTGELFF.

The chain has TRBV9 and TRBJ2-1; 7 positions match TRBD1. The V and J ends lost 3 bases and 6 bases, in that order; junction bases with no gene match: 9. Per germline, CDR1 SGDLS and CDR2 YYNGEE. CDR3 size: 15 residues. The CDR3 DNA sequence: TGTGCCAGCAGCGGTGACAGGGATCCTTCCAATGAGCAGTTCTTC. Protein product: CASSGDRDPSNEQFF.

This chain joins TRBV10-2 and TRBJ2-1, with D perhaps TRBD1 (5 bases). The CDR3 has 14 amino acids. The V end lost 0 bases, the J end lost 8 bases, and 11 bases lay between the germline ends. CDR1 is WSHSY, CDR2 SAAADI, per germline. The CDR3 DNA follows: TGCGCCAGCAGTGAGTCGGCTAGGGGCGATGAGCAGTTCTTC. It yields the protein CASSESARGDEQFF.

For the CDR3, the DNA is TGTGCCAGCAGCGTAGAAGGCCTAGCGGCCCTGAGCACAGATACGCAGTATTTT. This translates into CASSVEGLAALSTDTQYF. The chain is built from TRBV9 and TRBJ2-3; 7 nucleotides match TRBD2. V gave up 0 bases and J gave up 0 bases; unmatched junction bases: 10. This CDR3 is 18 amino acids long. The germline gives CDR1 SGDLS, CDR2 YYNGEE. The full variable domain, rest sourced from reference TRBV9 and TRBJ2-3, is DSGVTQTPKHLITATGQRVTLRCSPRSGDLSVYWYQQSLDQGLQFLIQYYNGEERAKGNILERFSAQQFPDLHSELNLSSLELGDSALYFCASSVEGLAALSTDTQYFGPGTRLTVL.

The chain is built from TRBV16 and TRBJ2-7; 10 nucleotides line up with TRBD2. The CDR3 consists of 15 residues. Germline-derived CDR1 and CDR2 are KGHSY and FQNENV. Losses at the gene ends were 4 bases for V and 6 bases for J; bases not matched to a gene: 9. The CDR3 protein is CASSPQRGGSGEQYF. CDR3 bases: TGTGCCAGCAGCCCCCAGCGGGGGGGGTCCGGCGAGCAGTACTTC.

This chain uses TRBV4-1 with TRBJ1-1; no reliable D call. The CDR3 spans 13 residues. The germline V gene has CDR1 MGHRA and CDR2 YSYEKL. Trimming took off 4 bases at V and 5 bases at J, with 11 bases between the two ends. The CDR3 bases are TGCGCCAGCAGCCTACTCGTATGGACTGAAGCTTTCTTT. Its protein is CASSLLVWTEAFF.

V is TRBV13 and J is TRBJ2-3; TRBD2 agrees at 7 bases. Trimming at V came to 8 bases and at J to 2 bases, leaving 7 bases not matched to a gene. This CDR3 contains 14 residues. Per the germline V gene, CDR1 is PRHDT and CDR2 is FYEKMQ (reference sequence). In DNA form, the CDR3 reads TGTGCCAGCCTTCCGGGGGGATTCACAGATACGCAGTATTTT. Residues: CASLPGGFTDTQYF.

This clone was recorded only once. CDR3 amino acids: CASSRRGLTGVGPGTEAFF. CDR3 sequence (DNA): TGTGCCAGCAGCCGGAGGGGGCTGACAGGGGTAGGTCCAGGCACTGAAGCTTTCTTT. This chain uses TRBV7-2 with TRBJ1-1; TRBD1 matches 8 bases. Trimming cost V 5 bases and J 4 bases; bases outside gene matches: 21. The CDR3 contains 19 residues. The germline gives CDR1 SGHTA, CDR2 FQGNSA.

This sequence joins TRBV7-9 and TRBJ2-3, with TRBD1 matching 8 bases. This CDR3 has 15 amino acids. After removal of 7 bases from V and 1 base from J, the junction contained 7 bases not matched to a gene. Germline CDR1 SEHNR, CDR2 FQNEAQ (reference sequence). CDR3 in DNA: TGTGCCAGCACCAACACAGGGGGGCGCACAGATACGCAGTATTTT. Its protein is CASTNTGGRTDTQYF.

The chain links TRBV9 to TRBJ2-3; 11 bases map to TRBD2. V lost 3 bases to trimming and J lost 2 bases; unmatched junction nucleotides: 8. The CDR3 has 17 residues. The V gene's germline CDR1 is SGDLS and CDR2 YYNGEE. CDR3 protein: CASSGGLAGGLTDTQYF. The CDR3 coding sequence is TGTGCCAGCAGCGGAGGATTAGCGGGGGGGCTCACAGATACGCAGTATTTT. The entire variable domain, with the rest obtained from reference TRBV9 and TRBJ2-3, is as follows: DSGVTQTPKHLITATGQRVTLRCSPRSGDLSVYWYQQSLDQGLQFLIQYYNGEERAKGNILERFSAQQFPDLHSELNLSSLELGDSALYFCASSGGLAGGLTDTQYFGPGTRLTVL.

The chain employs TRBV5-1 and TRBJ2-3, with unresolved D. Deletions cut 0 bases from V and 6 bases from J, with 5 bases between. The CDR3 is 12 amino acids. CDR1 is SGHRS and CDR2 is YFSETQ in the germline V gene. This CDR3 reads CASSLAVDTQYF. The CDR3 DNA follows: TGCGCCAGCAGCTTGGCAGTGGATACGCAGTATTTT. Looking up the rest from reference TRBV5-1 and TRBJ2-3 gives the full variable domain: KAGVTQTPRYLIKTRGQQVTLSCSPISGHRSVSWYQQTPGQGLQFLFEYFSETQRNKGNFPGRFSGRQFSNSRSEMNVSTLELGDSALYLCASSLAVDTQYFGPGTRLTVL.

The sample holds one count of this clone. The J gene is TRBJ2-1, the V gene TRBV29-1; the D gene is possibly TRBD1 (6 bases). This CDR3 region has 13 residues. Germline V lookup: CDR1 SQVTM, CDR2 ANQGSEA. V shed 7 bases and J shed 4 bases, with 14 bases lying between them. CDR3 amino acids: CSARTDTYNEQFF. For the CDR3, the DNA is TGCAGCGCTCGGACAGACACGTACAATGAGCAGTTCTTC.

This chain uses TRBV7-2 with TRBJ2-7; TRBD1 matches at 10 bases. V shed 3 bases and J 2 bases; nucleotides not matched to a gene: 16. The length of the CDR3 is 19 residues. Per the germline V gene, CDR1 is SGHTA and CDR2 is FQGNSA. CDR3 sequence (DNA): TGTGCCAGCAGCTTGCACCCGCTAACGTCCGGGACAGGGGCCTACGAGCAGTACTTC. Translation: CASSLHPLTSGTGAYEQYF.

The J gene is TRBJ1-4, the V gene TRBV6-9, with D perhaps TRBD1 (5 bases). In germline, CDR1 is MNHGY, CDR2 SVAAGI. The V and J ends lost 9 bases and 4 bases respectively, with 21 bases between them. The CDR3 consists of 16 residues. In DNA, the CDR3 is TGTGCCAGTTCTCCGTCGAGGACACTATATAATGAAAAACTGTTTTTT. It codes for CASSPSRTLYNEKLFF.

This clone was seen only a few times. The chain has TRBV27 and TRBJ2-7; 8 nucleotides line up with TRBD1. The CDR3 consists of 12 residues. V trimming: 7 bases; J trimming: 3 bases; junction bases outside the gene matches: 2. Germline-derived CDR1 and CDR2 are MNHEY and SMNVEV (reference sequence). This CDR3 reads CASIGQGYEQYF. The CDR3, as DNA: TGTGCCAGCATCGGACAGGGCTACGAGCAGTACTTC.

The chain carries TRBV9 and TRBJ1-1; D perhaps matches TRBD1 (6 bases). Per the germline V gene, CDR1 is SGDLS and CDR2 is YYNGEE. The CDR3 covers 15 residues. Trimming pared 2 bases from V and 5 bases from J, leaving 16 bases between. In DNA form, the CDR3 reads TGTGCCAGCAGCGTCGGGTGGGGTAGGGGGACTGAAGCTTTCTTT. This encodes CASSVGWGRGTEAFF.

V is TRBV6-5 and J is TRBJ2-5; 9 bases are a match to TRBD1. The CDR3 loop spans 14 amino acids. V was clipped by 8 bases and J by 5 bases; unmatched bases: 9. Germline CDR1 is MNHEY and CDR2 is SVGAGI. The CDR3 here is CASFATGGKETQYF. Here the CDR3 DNA reads TGTGCCAGCTTCGCCACAGGGGGCAAGGAGACCCAGTACTTC.

The chain is built from TRBV7-9 and TRBJ1-2; the match to TRBD1 covers 7 bases. The V segment lost 5 bases and the J segment 7 bases; nucleotides outside the gene matches: 10. Germline CDR1 and CDR2: SEHNR and FQNEAQ (reference sequence). The CDR3 runs to 14 residues. The CDR3 nucleotides are TGTGCCAGCAGCGTATTCTCGGGGACAGCTGGCTACACCTTC. Residues: CASSVFSGTAGYTF.

The rearrangement joins TRBV5-1 to TRBJ1-6; D is unresolved. The CDR3 has 14 amino acids. Trimming pared 0 bases from V and 5 bases from J, leaving 6 bases between. Looked up from germline, CDR1 is SGHRS and CDR2 is YFSETQ. The CDR3 nucleotides read TGCGCCAGCAGCTTGGGACTGCATAATTCACCCCTCCACTTT. Its translation is CASSLGLHNSPLHF. Full variable domain (remainder filled in from reference TRBV5-1 and TRBJ1-6): KAGVTQTPRYLIKTRGQQVTLSCSPISGHRSVSWYQQTPGQGLQFLFEYFSETQRNKGNFPGRFSGRQFSNSRSEMNVSTLELGDSALYLCASSLGLHNSPLHFGNGTRLTVT.

The chain links TRBV3-1 (or the pseudogene TRBV3-2) to TRBJ1-5; perhaps TRBD1 as D (6 bases). This CDR3 comprises 15 residues. V was pared by 0 bases and J by 6 bases, with 12 bases between. The germline CDR1 and CDR2 sequences are LGHDT and YNNKEL (reference sequence). The CDR3 nucleotides are TGTGCCAGCAGCCAAGATGGGGGGGCCGGTCAGCCCCAGCATTTT. Translating it yields CASSQDGGAGQPQHF.

The chain carries TRBV19 and TRBJ2-5; 11 bases are a match to TRBD2. The V gene's germline CDR1 is LNHDA and CDR2 SQIVND (reference sequence). The CDR3 loop spans 19 amino acids. The V segment lost 6 bases and the J segment 1 base; nucleotides outside the gene matches: 16. The DNA for the CDR3 is TGTGCCAGTAGAACTCTAGGTTTGTCTAGCGGGGGGTTCCAAGAGACCCAGTACTTC. Its protein product is CASRTLGLSSGGFQETQYF. The entire variable domain, with the rest obtained from reference TRBV19 and TRBJ2-5, is as follows: DGGITQSPKYLFRKEGQNVTLSCEQNLNHDAMYWYRQDPGQGLRLIYYSQIVNDFQKGDIAEGYSVSREKKESFPLTVTSAQKNPTAFYLCASRTLGLSSGGFQETQYFGPGTRLLVL.